This T cell receptor beta chain appears in the sequencing data of a study of T cell responses to AZD1222 COVID-19 vaccine. General study results and limits: Just six people given AZD1222 tested seropositive at baseline. CD4 TCRs covered the whole spike, strongest at regions 160-218 and 743-854. Spike-specific TCR breadth rose after two AZD1222 doses, and depth rose as well. Epitopes outside B.1.351 and B.1.1.7 mutated regions reportedly drew nearly half of spike TCRs.

V lost 0 bases and J lost 1, with 13 bases in between. The CDR3 length is 16 residues. CDR1 is MNHNS, CDR2 SASEGT, per germline. Produced via immunoSEQ multiplex PCR; TCRdb's table is partial and in-frame only. The sample shows 150,000 or so clones, around 90% of them seen only once. Regarding this clone: Its antigen is currently unknown.

The clonotype comes from an adult in good health. Sequences were derived from peripheral blood, sampled on day 0 of AZD1222 vaccination. The gene calls are TRBV6-1 and TRBJ2-7; a possible D gene is TRBD1 (6 bases). This CDR3 reads CASSEALLDSSYEQYF. The CDR3 DNA reads TGTGCCAGCAGTGAAGCCCTATTGGACAGTTCCTACGAGCAGTACTTC.